Sequencing of this T cell receptor (beta chain) was carried out in a study of blood T cell repertoires in COVID-19. The V end was cut by 3 bases, the J end by 7 bases, with 16 bases between. Germline V CDR1 and CDR2: LNHDA, SQIVND (reference sequence). The length of the CDR3 is 15 residues. As processed by the authors: Reference gene primer amplification yielded estimated nucleated cell counts. Produced via immunoSEQ multiplex PCR; TCRdb's table is partial and in-frame only. For V, J and clone size, that table is used; D and trimming come from the DNA. The table has approximately 200,000 clones, around nine tenths seen once.

This chain joins TRBV19 and TRBJ2-1, with D tentatively TRBD1 (8 bases). Source material: PBMCs or T cells enriched from blood (not recorded which). The clonotype originates from a man aged 25 to 45 who had recovered from COVID-19. This chain's CDR3 is CASSIRTGGDNEQFF. For the CDR3, the DNA is TGTGCCAGTAGTATTAGAACAGGGGGGGATAATGAGCAGTTCTTC. The full variable domain, completed using reference TRBV19 and TRBJ2-1, is DGGITQSPKYLFRKEGQNVTLSCEQNLNHDAMYWYRQDPGQGLRLIYYSQIVNDFQKGDIAEGYSVSREKKESFPLTVTSAQKNPTAFYLCASSIRTGGDNEQFFGPGTRLTVL.